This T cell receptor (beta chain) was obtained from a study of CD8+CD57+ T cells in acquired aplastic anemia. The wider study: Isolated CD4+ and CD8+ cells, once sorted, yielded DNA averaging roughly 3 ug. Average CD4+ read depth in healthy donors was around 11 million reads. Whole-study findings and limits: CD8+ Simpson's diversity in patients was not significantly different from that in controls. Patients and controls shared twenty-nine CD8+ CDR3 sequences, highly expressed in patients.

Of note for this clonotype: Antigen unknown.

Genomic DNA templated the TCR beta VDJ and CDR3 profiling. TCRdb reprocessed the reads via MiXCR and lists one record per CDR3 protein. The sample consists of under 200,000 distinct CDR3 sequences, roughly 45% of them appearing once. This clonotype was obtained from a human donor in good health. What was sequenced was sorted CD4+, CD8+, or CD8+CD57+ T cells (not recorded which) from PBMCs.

The CDR3 spells CSAMTGSGIEQYF. CDR3 coding DNA: TGCAGTGCTATGACGGGGAGCGGGATCGAGCAGTACTTC. The chain carries TRBV20-1 and TRBJ2-7; 7 bases match TRBD2. Germline-derived CDR1 and CDR2 are DFQATT and SNEGSKA (reference sequence). Losses at the gene ends were 4 bases for V and 6 bases for J; bases not matched to a gene: 9. The CDR3 runs 13 residues.